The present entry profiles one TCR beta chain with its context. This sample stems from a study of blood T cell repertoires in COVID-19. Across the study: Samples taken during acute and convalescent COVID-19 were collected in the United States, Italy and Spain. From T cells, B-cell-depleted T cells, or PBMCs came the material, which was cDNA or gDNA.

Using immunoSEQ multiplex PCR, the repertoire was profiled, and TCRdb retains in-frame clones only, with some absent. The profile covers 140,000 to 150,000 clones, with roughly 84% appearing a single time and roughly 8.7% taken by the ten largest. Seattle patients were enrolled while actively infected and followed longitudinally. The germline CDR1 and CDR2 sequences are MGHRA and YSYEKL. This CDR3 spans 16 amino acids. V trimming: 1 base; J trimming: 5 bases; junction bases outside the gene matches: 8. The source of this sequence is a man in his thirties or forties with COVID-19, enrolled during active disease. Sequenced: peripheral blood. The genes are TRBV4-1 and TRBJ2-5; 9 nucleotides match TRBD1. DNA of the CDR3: TGCGCCAGCAGCCAAGGATTCGGGACAGGGTGGGAGACCCAGTACTTC. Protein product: CASSQGFGTGWETQYF.